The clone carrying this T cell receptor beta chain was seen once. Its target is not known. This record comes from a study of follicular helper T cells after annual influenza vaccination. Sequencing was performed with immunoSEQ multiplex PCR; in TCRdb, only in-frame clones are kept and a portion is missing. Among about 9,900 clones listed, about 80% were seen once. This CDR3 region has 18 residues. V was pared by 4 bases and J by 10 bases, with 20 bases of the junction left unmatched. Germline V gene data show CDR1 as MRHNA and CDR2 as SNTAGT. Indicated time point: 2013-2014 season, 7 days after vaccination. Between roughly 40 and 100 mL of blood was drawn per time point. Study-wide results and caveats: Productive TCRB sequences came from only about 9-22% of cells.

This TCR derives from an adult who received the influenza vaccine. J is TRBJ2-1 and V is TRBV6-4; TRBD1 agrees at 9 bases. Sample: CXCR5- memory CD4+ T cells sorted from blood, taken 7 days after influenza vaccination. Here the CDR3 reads CASSAYPGGQGPLGEQFF. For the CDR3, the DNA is TGTGCCAGCAGTGCTTATCCCGGGGGACAGGGTCCCCTCGGGGAGCAGTTCTTC.